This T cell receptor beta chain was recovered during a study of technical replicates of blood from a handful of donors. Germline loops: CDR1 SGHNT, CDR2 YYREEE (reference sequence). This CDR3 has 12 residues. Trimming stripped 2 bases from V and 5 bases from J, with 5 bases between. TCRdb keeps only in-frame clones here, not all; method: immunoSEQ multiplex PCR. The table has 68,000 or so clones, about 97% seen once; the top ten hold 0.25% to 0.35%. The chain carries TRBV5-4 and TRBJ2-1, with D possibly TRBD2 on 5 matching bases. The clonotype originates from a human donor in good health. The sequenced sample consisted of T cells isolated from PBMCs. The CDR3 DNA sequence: TGTGCCAGCAGCTTCGGGGACAATGAGCAGTTCTTC. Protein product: CASSFGDNEQFF.